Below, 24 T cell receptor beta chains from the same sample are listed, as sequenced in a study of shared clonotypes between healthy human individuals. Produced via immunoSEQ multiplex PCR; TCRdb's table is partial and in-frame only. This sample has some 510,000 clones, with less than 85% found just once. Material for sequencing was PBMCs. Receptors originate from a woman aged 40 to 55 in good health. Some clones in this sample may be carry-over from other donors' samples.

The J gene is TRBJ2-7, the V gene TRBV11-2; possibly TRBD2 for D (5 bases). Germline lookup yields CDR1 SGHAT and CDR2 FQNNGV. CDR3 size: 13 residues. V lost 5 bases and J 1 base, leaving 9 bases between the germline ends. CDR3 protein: CASSVRDSYEQYF. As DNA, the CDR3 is TGTGCCAGCAGCGTACGGGATTCCTACGAGCAGTACTTC.

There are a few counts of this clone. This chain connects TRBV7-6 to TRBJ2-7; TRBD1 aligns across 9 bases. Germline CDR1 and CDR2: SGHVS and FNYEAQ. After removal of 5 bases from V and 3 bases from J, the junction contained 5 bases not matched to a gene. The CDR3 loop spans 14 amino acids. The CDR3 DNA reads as TGTGCCAGCAGCAATGACAGGGGGGTCTACGAGCAGTACTTC. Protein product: CASSNDRGVYEQYF.

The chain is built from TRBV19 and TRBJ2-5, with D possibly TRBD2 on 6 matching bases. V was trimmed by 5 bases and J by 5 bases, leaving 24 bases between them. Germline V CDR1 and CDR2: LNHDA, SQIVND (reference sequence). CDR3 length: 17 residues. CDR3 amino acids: CASSPGDLNLIQETQYF. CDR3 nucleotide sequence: TGTGCCAGTAGTCCGGGGGACCTTAACCTCATACAGGAGACCCAGTACTTC. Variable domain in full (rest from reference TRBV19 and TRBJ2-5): DGGITQSPKYLFRKEGQNVTLSCEQNLNHDAMYWYRQDPGQGLRLIYYSQIVNDFQKGDIAEGYSVSREKKESFPLTVTSAQKNPTAFYLCASSPGDLNLIQETQYFGPGTRLLVL.

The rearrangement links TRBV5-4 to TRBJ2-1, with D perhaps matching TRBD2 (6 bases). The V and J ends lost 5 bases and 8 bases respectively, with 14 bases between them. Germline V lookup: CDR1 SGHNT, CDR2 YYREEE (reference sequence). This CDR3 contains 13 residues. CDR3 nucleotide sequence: TGTGCCAGCAGTCGTCGGGAGCAGGATGAGCAGTTCTTC. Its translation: CASSRREQDEQFF.

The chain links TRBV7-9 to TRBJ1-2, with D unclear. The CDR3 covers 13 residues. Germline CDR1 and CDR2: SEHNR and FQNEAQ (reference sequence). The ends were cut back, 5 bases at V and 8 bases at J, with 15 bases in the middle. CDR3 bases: TGTGCCAGCAGCCCCCAGGAGGGATACGGCTACACCTTC. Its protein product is CASSPQEGYGYTF.

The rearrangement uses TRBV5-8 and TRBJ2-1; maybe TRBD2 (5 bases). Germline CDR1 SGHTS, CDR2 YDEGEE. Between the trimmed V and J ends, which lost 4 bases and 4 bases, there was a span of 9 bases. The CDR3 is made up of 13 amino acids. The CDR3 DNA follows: TGTGCCAGCAGCGCGGACTCTTACAATGAGCAGTTCTTC. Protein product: CASSADSYNEQFF.

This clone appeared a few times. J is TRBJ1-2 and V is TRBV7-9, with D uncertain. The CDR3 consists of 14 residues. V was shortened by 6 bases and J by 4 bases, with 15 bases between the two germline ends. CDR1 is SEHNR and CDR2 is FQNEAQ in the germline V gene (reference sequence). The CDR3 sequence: CASSFPGVAYGYTF. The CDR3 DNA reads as TGTGCCAGCAGTTTCCCAGGAGTCGCCTATGGCTACACCTTC.

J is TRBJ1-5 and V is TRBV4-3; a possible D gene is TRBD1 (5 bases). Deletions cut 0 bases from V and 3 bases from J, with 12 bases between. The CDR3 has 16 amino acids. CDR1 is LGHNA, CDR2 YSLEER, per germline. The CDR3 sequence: CASSQEPGRNNQPQHF. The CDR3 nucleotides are TGCGCCAGCAGCCAAGAACCGGGACGGAACAATCAGCCCCAGCATTTT.

CDR3 coding DNA: TGTGCCAGCAGTTCAACCGGGACTAGCGGATACAATGAGCAGTTCTTC. Protein product: CASSSTGTSGYNEQFF. The chain joins TRBV7-2 to TRBJ2-1; 11 bases line up with TRBD2. V shed 6 bases, J shed 4 bases, and the junction held 8 bases outside the gene matches. CDR1 and CDR2 (germline): SGHTA, FQGNSA. The CDR3 is made up of 16 amino acids.

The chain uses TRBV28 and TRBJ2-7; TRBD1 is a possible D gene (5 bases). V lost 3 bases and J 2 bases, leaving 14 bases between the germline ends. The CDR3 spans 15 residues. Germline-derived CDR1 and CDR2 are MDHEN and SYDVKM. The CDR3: CASSFVSGFAYEQYF. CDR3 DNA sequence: TGTGCCAGCAGTTTTGTGTCAGGGTTCGCCTACGAGCAGTACTTC.

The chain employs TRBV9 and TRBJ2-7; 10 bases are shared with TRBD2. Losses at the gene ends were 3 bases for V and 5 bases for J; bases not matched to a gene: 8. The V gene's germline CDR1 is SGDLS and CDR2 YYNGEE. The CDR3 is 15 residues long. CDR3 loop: CASSASHSGRNEQYF. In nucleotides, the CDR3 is TGTGCCAGCAGCGCGTCCCATAGCGGGAGGAACGAGCAGTACTTC.

The CDR3 sequence: CASSQQGSGNTIYF. CDR3 coding DNA: TGCGCCAGCAGCCAACAGGGGTCTGGAAACACCATATATTTT. V usage is TRBV5-1 and J usage is TRBJ1-3; 7 bases line up with TRBD1. The CDR3 has 14 residues. J was trimmed by 1 base and V by 4 bases; bases with no gene match: 2. Germline V gives CDR1 SGHRS, CDR2 YFSETQ.

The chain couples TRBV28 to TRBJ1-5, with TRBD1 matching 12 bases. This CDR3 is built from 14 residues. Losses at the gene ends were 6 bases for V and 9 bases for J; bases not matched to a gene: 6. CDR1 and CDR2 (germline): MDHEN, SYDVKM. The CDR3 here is CASRPGTGGPPQHF. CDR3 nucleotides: TGTGCCAGCAGACCCGGGACAGGGGGCCCGCCCCAGCATTTT.

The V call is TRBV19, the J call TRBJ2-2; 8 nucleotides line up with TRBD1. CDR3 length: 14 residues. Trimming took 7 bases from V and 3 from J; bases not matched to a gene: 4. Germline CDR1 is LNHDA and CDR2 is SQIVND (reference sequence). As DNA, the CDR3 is TGTGCCAGTATACAGACAGGGGACACCGGGGAGCTGTTTTTT. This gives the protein CASIQTGDTGELFF.

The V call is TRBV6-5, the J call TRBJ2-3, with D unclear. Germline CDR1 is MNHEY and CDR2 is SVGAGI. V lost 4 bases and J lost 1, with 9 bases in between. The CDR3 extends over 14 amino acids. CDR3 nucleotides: TGTGCCAGCAGTTCCCCATACCGCACAGATACGCAGTATTTT. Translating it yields CASSSPYRTDTQYF.

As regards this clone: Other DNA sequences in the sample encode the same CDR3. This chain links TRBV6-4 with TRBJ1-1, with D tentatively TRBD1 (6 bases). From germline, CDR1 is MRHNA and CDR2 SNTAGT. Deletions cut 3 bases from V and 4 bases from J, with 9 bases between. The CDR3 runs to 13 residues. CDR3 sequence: CASSEGAGTEAFF. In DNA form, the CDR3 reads TGTGCCAGCAGTGAGGGGGCCGGCACTGAAGCTTTCTTT.

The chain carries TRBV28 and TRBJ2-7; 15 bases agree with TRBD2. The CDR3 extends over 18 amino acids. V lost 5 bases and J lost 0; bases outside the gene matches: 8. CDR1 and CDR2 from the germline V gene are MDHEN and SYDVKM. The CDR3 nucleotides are TGTGCCAGCAGTCCCTGGACTAGCGGGAGGGGACCCTCCTACGAGCAGTACTTC. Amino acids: CASSPWTSGRGPSYEQYF.

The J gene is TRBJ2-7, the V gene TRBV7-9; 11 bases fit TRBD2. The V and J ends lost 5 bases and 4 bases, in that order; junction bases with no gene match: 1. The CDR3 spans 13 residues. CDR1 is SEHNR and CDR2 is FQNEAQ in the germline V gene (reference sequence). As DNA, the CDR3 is TGTGCCAGCAGCCCTAGCGGGGGGTACGAGCAGTACTTC. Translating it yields CASSPSGGYEQYF.

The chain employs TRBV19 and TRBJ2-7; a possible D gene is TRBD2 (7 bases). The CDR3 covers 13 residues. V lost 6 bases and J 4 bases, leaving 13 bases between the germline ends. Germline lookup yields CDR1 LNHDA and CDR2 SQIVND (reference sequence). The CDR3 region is CASRRGLAYEQYF. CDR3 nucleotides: TGTGCCAGTAGGCGGGGGCTCGCTTACGAGCAGTACTTC.

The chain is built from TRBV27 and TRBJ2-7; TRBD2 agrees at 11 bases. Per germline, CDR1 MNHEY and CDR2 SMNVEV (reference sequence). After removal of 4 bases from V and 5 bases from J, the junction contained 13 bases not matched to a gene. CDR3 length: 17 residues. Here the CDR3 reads CASSSYFSGRAPDEQYF. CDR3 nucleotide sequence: TGTGCCAGCAGTTCATATTTTAGCGGGAGGGCCCCGGACGAGCAGTACTTC.

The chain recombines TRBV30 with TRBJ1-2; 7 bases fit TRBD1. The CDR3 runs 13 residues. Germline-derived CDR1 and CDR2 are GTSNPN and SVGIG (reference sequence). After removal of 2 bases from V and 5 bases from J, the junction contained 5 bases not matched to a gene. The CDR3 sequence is CAWSKGGDYGYTF. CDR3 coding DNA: TGTGCCTGGAGTAAAGGGGGCGATTATGGCTACACCTTC.

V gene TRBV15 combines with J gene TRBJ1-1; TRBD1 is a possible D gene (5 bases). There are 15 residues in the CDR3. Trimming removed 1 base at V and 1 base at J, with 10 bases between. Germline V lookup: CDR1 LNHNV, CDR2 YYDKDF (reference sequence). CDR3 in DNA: TGTGCCACCAGCAGAGGGGGGACGGGGAACACTGAAGCTTTCTTT. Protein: CATSRGGTGNTEAFF.

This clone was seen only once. The CDR3 DNA sequence: TGTGCCAGTCACAGGACAACTAATGAAAAACTGTTTTTT. Translation: CASHRTTNEKLFF. This chain joins TRBV28 and TRBJ1-4; D may be TRBD1 (5 bases). Trimming removed 9 bases from V and 0 bases from J, with 8 bases in between. CDR1 is MDHEN, CDR2 SYDVKM, per germline. CDR3 length: 13 residues.

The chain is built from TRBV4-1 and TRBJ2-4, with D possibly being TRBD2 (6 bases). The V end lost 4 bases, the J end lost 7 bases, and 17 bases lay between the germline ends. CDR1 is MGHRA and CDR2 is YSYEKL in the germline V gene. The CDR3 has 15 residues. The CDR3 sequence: CASSLRGTRGNIQYF. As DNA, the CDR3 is TGCGCCAGCAGCCTCCGAGGGACTCGGGGGAACATTCAGTACTTC.